Following are 25 T cell receptor beta chains from one sample sequenced in a study of kidney transplant recipient with SARS-CoV-2 infection. TCRdb reprocessed the reads with MiXCR, giving one entry per CDR3 protein. The table records 200,000 to 250,000 distinct CDR3 sequences, about 30% of them present only once. The material sequenced was a blood sample, taken at baseline and on roughly day 110 from a kidney transplant recipient. These TCRs come from a male patient aged 25-45 years who had COVID-19 and was a kidney transplant recipient. Some T cells may be transferred from the graft donor.

This clonotype has a handful of counts. One junction end does not reproduce the germline sequence, and a read error may be involved. The genes are TRBV4-1 and TRBJ1-4; D gene uncertain. The CDR3 extends over 15 amino acids. In germline, CDR1 is MGHRA, CDR2 YSYEKL. This CDR3 is CANSHERATNEKLFF. For the CDR3, the DNA is TGCGCCAACAGCCATGAAAGGGCTACCAATGAAAAACTGTTTTTT.

A note on this clonotype: This may arise from a read error, as a much more abundant clone is one base away. The gene calls are TRBV7-8 and TRBJ2-7, with D perhaps assigned TRBD1 or TRBD2 (5 bases each). V gave up 3 bases and J gave up 0 bases, with 9 bases separating them. The CDR3 runs to 14 residues. The germline V gene has CDR1 SGHVS and CDR2 FQNEAQ. The CDR3 loop is CASSFGAASYEQYF. CDR3 DNA: TGTGCCAGCAGCTTCGGGGCAGCCTCCTACGAGCAGTACTTC.

Ten or more counts support this clonotype. The chain joins TRBV29-1 to TRBJ1-2; 7 bases are a match to TRBD1. The V and J ends lost 2 bases and 6 bases, in that order; junction bases with no gene match: 6. The CDR3 extends over 13 amino acids. Germline assignment: CDR1 SQVTM and CDR2 ANQGSEA. The CDR3 sequence is CSVEPPTGDGYTF. CDR3 in DNA: TGCAGCGTTGAACCCCCAACAGGGGATGGCTACACCTTC.

This clonotype was recorded many times. The chain combines TRBV30 with TRBJ2-2; either TRBD1 or TRBD2 may fit D (6 bases each). V lost 1 base and J 5 bases, leaving 17 bases between the germline ends. Germline V gene sequence: CDR1 GTSNPN, CDR2 SVGIG (reference sequence). The CDR3 covers 16 residues. The CDR3 DNA follows: TGTGCCTGGAGTGCCCTGAGGGGGGCGGGAACCGGGGAGCTGTTTTTT. Its protein is CAWSALRGAGTGELFF.

This clonotype was seen once. The genes are TRBV3-1 and TRBJ2-2; D gene unclear. V gave up 5 bases and J gave up 5 bases, with 24 bases separating them. CDR3 length equals 18 residues. The germline V gene has CDR1 LGHDT and CDR2 YNNKEL (reference sequence). This CDR3 is CASSGTDPISGLTGELFF. In nucleotides, the CDR3 is TGTGCCAGCAGCGGTACTGATCCCATTTCAGGCTTGACCGGGGAGCTGTTTTTT.

This clonotype has a handful of counts. At one boundary the junction diverges from the germline segment, which might be a read error. The chain is built from TRBV6-5 and TRBJ1-1; D call uncertain. The CDR3 sequence is 13 residues long. Germline loops: CDR1 MNHEY, CDR2 SVGAGI. CDR3 in amino acids: CASSDSLNTEAFF. DNA of the CDR3: TGTGCCAGCAGTGACTCTCTTAACACTGAAGCTTTCTTT.

This clonotype was picked up many times. This sequence joins TRBV24-1 and TRBJ2-5; 12 bases fit TRBD2. The CDR3 totals 15 residues. The germline CDR1 and CDR2 sequences are KGHDR and SFDVKD. With V trimmed by 4 bases and J by 7 bases, 6 bases remained unmatched. As DNA, the CDR3 is TGTGCCACCAGTGACAGGACTAGCGGGATGTTGACCCAGTACTTC. Encoded protein: CATSDRTSGMLTQYF.

The chain recombines TRBV12-3 or TRBV12-4 with TRBJ2-4, with D possibly matching TRBD2 (5 bases). The last part of the DNA fits TRBJ2-7 better; the J call may be wrong. This CDR3 comprises 14 residues. The CDR3 nucleotides are TGTGCCAGCACCGTGGGCGGGCCAGACTACGAGCAGTACTTC. This translates into CASTVGGPDYEQYF.

As regards this clonotype: A clone one base away is much larger, so this may be a read error. This chain connects TRBV6-5 to TRBJ1-4; the D gene is possibly TRBD1 (5 bases). The germline V gene encodes CDR1 MNHEY and CDR2 SVGAGI. There are 12 residues in the CDR3. The CDR3 DNA is TGTGCCAACAGTCAGGGAACTGAAAAACTGTTTTTT. This sequence encodes CANSQGTEKLFF.

About this clonotype: This clone may be a read error of a much larger clone one base away. This chain uses TRBV6-5 with TRBJ2-7; a possible D gene is TRBD1 (5 bases). Germline V gene data show CDR1 as MNHEY and CDR2 as SVGAGI. This CDR3 is 15 amino acids long. The V and J ends lost 2 bases and 6 bases respectively, with 17 bases between them. The CDR3 nucleotides are TGTGCCAGCAGTTACGGTCCGGGCAAAAGGGGCGAGCAGTACTTC. It specifies CASSYGPGKRGEQYF.

As concerns this clonotype: A much larger clonotype is one base distant, so this may be a read error. V usage is TRBV11-3 and J usage is TRBJ2-1; 8 bases agree with TRBD1. TRBJ2-7 matches the DNA end more closely, so the J call is doubtful. The CDR3 runs to 14 residues. Germline assignment: CDR1 SGHNT and CDR2 YENEEA. CDR3 loop: CASSKGQVGIEQYF. The CDR3, as DNA: TGTGCCAGCAGCAAGGGACAGGTGGGTATCGAGCAGTACTTC.

Comments on this clonotype: Given a much more abundant clone one base away, this may be a read error. The chain has TRBV7-9 and TRBJ1-1; D unclear. This CDR3 has 13 amino acids. CDR1 is SEHNR, CDR2 FQNEAQ, per germline (reference sequence). V was clipped by 4 bases and J by 2 bases, with 8 bases between them. The CDR3 here is CASSWAANTEAFF. CDR3 bases: TGTGCCAGCAGCTGGGCGGCAAACACTGAAGCTTTCTTT.

This clonotype was observed many times. The J gene is TRBJ2-7, the V gene TRBV6-2 or TRBV6-3, with D perhaps TRBD2 (6 bases). Germline V CDR1 and CDR2: MNHEY, SVGEGT. V lost 2 bases and J 0 bases, leaving 11 bases between the germline ends. The CDR3 is made up of 15 amino acids. Here the CDR3 reads CASSYGTGVSYEQYF. CDR3 nucleotide sequence: TGTGCCAGCAGTTACGGAACGGGGGTCTCCTACGAGCAGTACTTC.

To note about this clonotype: A read error may be the cause here, since a much bigger clone is one base away. This chain joins TRBV29-1 and TRBJ2-7, with D tentatively TRBD2 (5 bases). CDR1 is SQVTM, CDR2 ANQGSEA, per germline. The CDR3 length is 13 residues. This chain's CDR3 is CSVEAPSSCEQYF. For the CDR3, the DNA is TGCAGCGTTGAAGCTCCTAGCTCCTGCGAGCAGTACTTC.

This clonotype appeared many times. The chain employs TRBV7-2 and TRBJ1-2; possibly TRBD1 for D (6 bases). Germline CDR1 and CDR2: SGHTA and FQGNSA. Deletions cut 5 bases from V and 4 bases from J, with 20 bases between. The CDR3 has 16 amino acids. CDR3 DNA: TGTGCCAGCAGCGTTCAACCGACAGGTCCCTCCTATGGCTACACCTTC. Amino acids: CASSVQPTGPSYGYTF.

As to this clonotype: A clone one base away is much larger, so this may be a read error. The chain combines TRBV18 with TRBJ2-3, with 12 bases lining up with TRBD1. Germline CDR1 reads KGHSH; CDR2 reads LQKENI. The CDR3 contains 17 residues. Unmatched junction bases numbered 11, after V lost 8 bases and J lost 2 bases. The CDR3 reads CASPRDRGPGDTDTQYF. The CDR3 DNA is TGTGCCAGCCCAAGGGACAGGGGGCCCGGCGACACAGATACGCAGTATTTT.

In its sample, this clonotype was seen once. At one end the junction does not follow the germline gene, possibly because of a read error. The chain carries TRBV20-1 and TRBJ2-4; D might be TRBD1 or TRBD2, each matching 6 bases. CDR1 and CDR2 (germline): DFQATT, SNEGSKA (reference sequence). The CDR3 sequence is 13 residues long. This chain's CDR3 is CSAGVLWGDIQCF. CDR3 DNA: TGCAGTGCCGGGGTCTTGTGGGGGGACATTCAGTGCTTC.

This clonotype has a handful of counts. The chain is built from TRBV30 and TRBJ2-5, with 8 bases lining up with TRBD1. CDR3 length: 13 amino acids. Per the germline V gene, CDR1 is GTSNPN and CDR2 is SVGIG (reference sequence). V gave up 5 bases and J gave up 5 bases; unmatched junction bases: 7. The DNA of the CDR3 is TGTGCCTGGGCTGGAGACAGGGGTGAGACCCAGTACTTC. Translating gives CAWAGDRGETQYF. Variable domain in full (rest from reference TRBV30 and TRBJ2-5): SQTIHQWPATLVQPVGSPLSLECTVEGTSNPNLYWYRQAAGRGLQLLFYSVGIGQISSEVPQNLSASRPQDRQFILSSKKLLLSDSGFYLCAWAGDRGETQYFGPGTRLLVL.

This clonotype occurred once. A single base separates this from a much larger clone, so it may be a read error. The conserved phenylalanine or tryptophan is not found at the CDR3 terminus, so this likely reflects a read error. This chain connects TRBV6-2 or TRBV6-3 to TRBJ1-3; D call uncertain. Per germline, CDR1 MNHEY and CDR2 SVGEGT. V was clipped by 0 bases and J by 0 bases, with 6 bases between them. The CDR3 has 15 amino acids. Here the CDR3 DNA reads TGTGCCAGCAGTTACTCGGTGAACTCTGGAAACACCATATATCTT. It specifies CASSYSVNSGNTIYL.

In its sample, this clonotype was seen many times. This chain joins TRBV6-5 and TRBJ1-5, with 8 bases identical to TRBD1. Germline CDR1 MNHEY, CDR2 SVGAGI. CDR3 size: 15 residues. After removal of 7 bases from V and 0 bases from J, the junction contained 5 bases not matched to a gene. CDR3 coding DNA: TGTGCCAGCAAACGGACAGGGTATAGCAATCAGCCCCAGCATTTT. Residues: CASKRTGYSNQPQHF.

A note on this clonotype: A much larger clone differs by one base, so this may be a read error. For the CDR3, the DNA is TGTGCCTGGGTAGGACGGGGCCGAAACACCATATATTTT. It codes for CAWVGRGRNTIYF. This sequence joins TRBV30 and TRBJ1-3, with a possible D match to TRBD1 (5 bases). V lost 5 bases, J lost 5 bases, and 13 bases lay in between. The germline V gene has CDR1 GTSNPN and CDR2 SVGIG (reference sequence). The CDR3 length is 13 residues.

As for this clonotype: Because it lacks the conserved phenylalanine or tryptophan at the end, this CDR3 is likely a read error. V and J are TRBV12-5 and TRBJ1-2, with TRBD1 as a possible D gene (5 bases). From germline, CDR1 is LGHNT and CDR2 FRNRAP. The CDR3 loop spans 17 amino acids. CDR3 sequence (DNA): TGTGTTAGTGGTGCGAGGTTTTTGCAGGGAAAGACCTATGGCTACACCCTC. This encodes CVSGARFLQGKTYGYTL.

This clonotype has at least ten counts. The chain uses TRBV11-2 and TRBJ2-1, with D maybe TRBD1 (5 bases). The CDR3 consists of 13 residues. Germline V gives CDR1 SGHAT, CDR2 FQNNGV. Trimming stripped 5 bases from V and 9 bases from J, with 14 bases between. DNA for the CDR3: TGTGCCAGCAGCCTCTTGGGGCCTGGTGAGCAGTTCTTC. It codes for CASSLLGPGEQFF.

This clonotype was observed at least ten times. The gene calls are TRBV21-1 and TRBJ1-4. TRBV21-1 is a known pseudogene. The CDR3 consists of 12 residues. CDR3 nucleotides: TGTGCCAGCGGTGGGTTTGGGGAAAAACTGTTTTTT. Residues: CASGGFGEKLFF.

This clonotype came up many times. The rearrangement uses TRBV30 and TRBJ1-5; unclear D gene. The CDR3 is made up of 14 amino acids. Trimming took off 0 bases at V and 4 bases at J, with 10 bases between the two ends. Looked up from germline, CDR1 is GTSNPN and CDR2 is SVGIG (reference sequence). CDR3 region: CAWSVLDLNQPQHF. DNA for the CDR3: TGTGCCTGGAGTGTATTGGACCTTAATCAGCCCCAGCATTTT.